This T cell receptor (beta chain) is from a study of blood T cells in healthy people across ages. The study's findings and limits: PBMCs left unsorted prevented a conclusive naive versus antigen-experienced comparison. A greater number of naive CD4+ cells and higher diversity distinguished long-lived donors from aged donors. The unknown donor CMV status may have confounded expanded clonotype changes.

Primers used in a second PCR of about 6 to 11 cycles were a sample-barcoded 5' primer and a J-beta primer mix. One entry per CDR3 protein, called by TCRdb with MiXCR from the 5' RACE reads. The sample holds over 1.5 million distinct CDR3 sequences, 40% to 55% seen once. Germline CDR1 and CDR2: MNHEY and SMNVEV (reference sequence). The CDR3 has 17 amino acids. V lost 4 bases, J lost 2 bases, and 18 bases lay in between. With respect to this clonotype: Its antigen is unknown.

V is TRBV27 and J is TRBJ1-5; D uncertain. This receptor was obtained from a woman aged 40 to 55 in good health. What was sequenced was blood. The CDR3 region is CASSSTSRRAGNQPQHF. The CDR3 DNA reads as TGTGCCAGCAGTTCCACTTCGAGACGGGCGGGCAATCAGCCCCAGCATTTT.